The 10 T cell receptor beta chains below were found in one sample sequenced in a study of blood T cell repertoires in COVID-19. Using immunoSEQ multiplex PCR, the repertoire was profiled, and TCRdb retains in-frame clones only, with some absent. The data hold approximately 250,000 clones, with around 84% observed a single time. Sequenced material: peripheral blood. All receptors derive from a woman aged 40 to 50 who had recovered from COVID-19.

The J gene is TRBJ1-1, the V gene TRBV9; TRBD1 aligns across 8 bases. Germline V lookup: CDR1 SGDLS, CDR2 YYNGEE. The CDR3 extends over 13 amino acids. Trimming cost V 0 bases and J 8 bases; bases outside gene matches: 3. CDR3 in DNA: TGTGCCAGCAGCGTAGGGCAGGGGGCGGAAGCTTTCTTT. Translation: CASSVGQGAEAFF.

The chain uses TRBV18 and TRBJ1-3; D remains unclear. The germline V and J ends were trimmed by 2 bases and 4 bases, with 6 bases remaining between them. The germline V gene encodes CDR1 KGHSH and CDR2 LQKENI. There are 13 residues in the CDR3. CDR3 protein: CASSPTEGNTIYF. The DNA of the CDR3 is TGTGCCAGCTCACCAACAGAGGGAAACACCATATATTTT. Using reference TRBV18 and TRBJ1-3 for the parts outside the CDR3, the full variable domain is NAGVMQNPRHLVRRRGQEARLRCSPMKGHSHVYWYRQLPEEGLKFMVYLQKENIIDESGMPKERFSAEFPKEGPSILRIQQVVRGDSAAYFCASSPTEGNTIYFGEGSWLTVV.

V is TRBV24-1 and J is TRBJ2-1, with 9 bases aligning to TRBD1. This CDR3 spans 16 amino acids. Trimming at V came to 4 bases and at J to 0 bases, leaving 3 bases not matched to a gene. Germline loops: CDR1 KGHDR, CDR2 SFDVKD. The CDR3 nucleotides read TGTGCCACCAGTGACCAGGACAGGGGCTCCTACAATGAGCAGTTCTTC. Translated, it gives CATSDQDRGSYNEQFF.

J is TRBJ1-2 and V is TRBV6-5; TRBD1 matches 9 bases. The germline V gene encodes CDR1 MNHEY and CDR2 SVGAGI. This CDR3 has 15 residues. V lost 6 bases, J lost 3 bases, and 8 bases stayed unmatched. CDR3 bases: TGTGCCAGCAGAAATACAGGGGGCGCGGACTATGGCTACACCTTC. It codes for CASRNTGGADYGYTF.

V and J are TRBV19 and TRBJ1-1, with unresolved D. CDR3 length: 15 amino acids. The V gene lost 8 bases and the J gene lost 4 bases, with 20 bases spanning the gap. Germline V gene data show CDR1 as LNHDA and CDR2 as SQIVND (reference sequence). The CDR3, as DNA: TGTGCCAGTTGGGCCACCCAAGGTGAGGGCACTGAAGCTTTCTTT. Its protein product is CASWATQGEGTEAFF.

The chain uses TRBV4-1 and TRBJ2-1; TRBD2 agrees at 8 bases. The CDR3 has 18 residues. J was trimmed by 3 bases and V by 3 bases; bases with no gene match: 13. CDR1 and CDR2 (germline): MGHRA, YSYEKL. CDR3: CASSQTSVPSPLYNEQFF. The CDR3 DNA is TGCGCCAGCAGCCAGACTAGCGTGCCATCTCCCCTCTACAATGAGCAGTTCTTC.

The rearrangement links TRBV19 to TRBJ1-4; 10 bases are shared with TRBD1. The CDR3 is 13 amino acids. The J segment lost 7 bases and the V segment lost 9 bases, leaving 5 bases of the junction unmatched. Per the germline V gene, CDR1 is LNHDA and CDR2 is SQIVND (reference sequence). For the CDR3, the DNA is TGTGCCAGCCGACAGGGGGCGTCTGAAAAACTGTTTTTT. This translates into CASRQGASEKLFF.

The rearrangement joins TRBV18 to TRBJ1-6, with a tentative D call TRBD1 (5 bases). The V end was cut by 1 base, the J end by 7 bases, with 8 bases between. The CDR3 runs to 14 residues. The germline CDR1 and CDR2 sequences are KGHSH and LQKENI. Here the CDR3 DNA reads TGTGCCAGCTCACCACAGGGGTTGAATTCACCCCTCCACTTT. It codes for CASSPQGLNSPLHF.

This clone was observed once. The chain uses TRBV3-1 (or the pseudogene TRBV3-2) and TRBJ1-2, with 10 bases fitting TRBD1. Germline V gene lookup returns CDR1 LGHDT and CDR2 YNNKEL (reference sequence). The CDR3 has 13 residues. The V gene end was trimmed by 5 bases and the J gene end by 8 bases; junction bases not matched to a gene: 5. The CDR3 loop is CASSVGQGYGYTF. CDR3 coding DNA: TGTGCCAGCAGCGTGGGACAGGGGTACGGCTACACCTTC.

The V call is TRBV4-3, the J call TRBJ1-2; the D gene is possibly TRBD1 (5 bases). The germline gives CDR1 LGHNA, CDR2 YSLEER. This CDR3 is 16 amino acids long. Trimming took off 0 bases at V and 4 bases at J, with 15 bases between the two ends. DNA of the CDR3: TGCGCCAGCAGCCAAGATACAGCGGGGACTATCTATGGCTACACCTTC. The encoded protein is CASSQDTAGTIYGYTF.